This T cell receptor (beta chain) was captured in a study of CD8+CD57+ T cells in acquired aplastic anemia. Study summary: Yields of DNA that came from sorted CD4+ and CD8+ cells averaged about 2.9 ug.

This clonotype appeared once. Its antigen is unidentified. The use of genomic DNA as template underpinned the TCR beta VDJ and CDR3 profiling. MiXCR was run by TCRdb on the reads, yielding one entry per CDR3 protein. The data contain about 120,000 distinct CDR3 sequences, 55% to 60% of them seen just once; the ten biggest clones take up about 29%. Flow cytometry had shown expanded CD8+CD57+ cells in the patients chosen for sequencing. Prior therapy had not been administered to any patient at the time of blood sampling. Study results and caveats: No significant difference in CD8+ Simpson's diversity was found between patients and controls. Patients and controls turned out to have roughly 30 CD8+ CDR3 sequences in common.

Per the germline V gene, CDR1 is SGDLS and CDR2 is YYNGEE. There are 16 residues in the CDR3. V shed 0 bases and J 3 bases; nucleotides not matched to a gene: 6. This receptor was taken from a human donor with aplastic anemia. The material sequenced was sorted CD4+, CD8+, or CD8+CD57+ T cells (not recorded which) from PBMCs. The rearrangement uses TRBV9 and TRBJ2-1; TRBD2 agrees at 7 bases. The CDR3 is CASSVGLGTNYNEQFF. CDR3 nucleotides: TGTGCCAGCAGCGTAGGGTTAGGGACTAACTACAATGAGCAGTTCTTC.